The next 24 T cell receptor beta chains were all read from a single sample in a study of blood T cell repertoires in COVID-19. Generated by immunoSEQ multiplex PCR, the TCRdb table keeps only in-frame clones and is missing some. Here the sample spans a few hundred thousand clones, about 86% being singletons. Sequencing was carried out using peripheral blood. Receptors were obtained from a man younger than 35 with active or convalescent COVID-19.

The genes are TRBV19 and TRBJ1-5; 8 bases align to TRBD1. The germline V gene encodes CDR1 LNHDA and CDR2 SQIVND (reference sequence). The CDR3 sequence is 14 residues long. V trimming: 10 bases; J trimming: 2 bases; junction bases outside the gene matches: 7. The CDR3 loop reads CATSGGGGNQPQHF. CDR3 DNA: TGTGCCACGTCAGGGGGCGGTGGCAATCAGCCCCAGCATTTT. Full variable domain (rest looked up from reference TRBV19 and TRBJ1-5): DGGITQSPKYLFRKEGQNVTLSCEQNLNHDAMYWYRQDPGQGLRLIYYSQIVNDFQKGDIAEGYSVSREKKESFPLTVTSAQKNPTAFYLCATSGGGGNQPQHFGDGTRLSIL.

The chain combines TRBV9 with TRBJ2-1; 7 bases are shared with TRBD2. The CDR3 runs 15 residues. V lost 2 bases to trimming and J lost 4 bases; unmatched junction nucleotides: 6. The germline gives CDR1 SGDLS, CDR2 YYNGEE. CDR3: CASSVGGGDYNEQFF. CDR3 sequence (DNA): TGTGCCAGCAGCGTTGGCGGGGGTGATTACAATGAGCAGTTCTTC.

The chain joins TRBV10-1 to TRBJ2-3; D is perhaps TRBD2 (5 bases). The CDR3 is 13 residues long. The V end lost 2 bases, the J end lost 4 bases, and 7 bases lay between the germline ends. Germline V gene sequence: CDR1 WNHNN, CDR2 SYGVQD (reference sequence). The CDR3 DNA reads as TGCGCCAGCAGTGAGACTAGTTCAGATACGCAGTATTTT. Translated, it gives CASSETSSDTQYF.

The chain combines TRBV4-1 with TRBJ2-1; 8 nucleotides agree with TRBD2. The trim removed 1 base at V and 6 bases at J, leaving 14 bases unmatched. There are 18 residues in the CDR3. Germline CDR1 is MGHRA and CDR2 is YSYEKL. The CDR3 sequence: CASSQVGGRGGTVNEQFF. DNA of the CDR3: TGCGCCAGCAGCCAAGTCGGGGGACGGGGGGGCACTGTCAATGAGCAGTTCTTC.

The chain is built from TRBV6-1 and TRBJ2-1; no firm D call. The V end was cut by 2 bases, the J end by 3 bases, with 11 bases between. Germline lookup yields CDR1 MNHNS and CDR2 SASEGT. This CDR3 has 15 amino acids. CDR3 protein: CASSETSGIYNEQFF. The CDR3 nucleotides are TGTGCCAGCAGTGAAACGTCAGGTATCTACAATGAGCAGTTCTTC.

The rearrangement uses TRBV3-1 (or the pseudogene TRBV3-2) and TRBJ2-7; 12 positions match TRBD2. The CDR3 contains 18 residues. Germline V gene data show CDR1 as LGHDT and CDR2 as YNNKEL (reference sequence). Trimming took 1 base from V and 2 from J; bases not matched to a gene: 9. CDR3 residues: CASSQALLGLAGTYEQYF. CDR3 coding DNA: TGTGCCAGCAGCCAAGCTCTTTTAGGACTAGCGGGAACCTACGAGCAGTACTTC.

This sequence joins TRBV5-1 and TRBJ2-3; 8 positions agree with TRBD1. CDR3 length equals 15 residues. The V gene's germline CDR1 is SGHRS and CDR2 YFSETQ. V lost 4 bases, J lost 2 bases, and 6 bases stayed unmatched. For the CDR3, the DNA is TGCGCCAGCAGCCCGGGACAGGAAGTCACAGATACGCAGTATTTT. It yields the protein CASSPGQEVTDTQYF.

This rearrangement joins TRBV2 to TRBJ1-2; D gene ambiguous. Per the germline V gene, CDR1 is SNHLY and CDR2 is FYNNEI. The CDR3 runs 13 residues. The ends were cut back, 8 bases at V and 0 bases at J, with 10 bases in the middle. DNA of the CDR3: TGTGCCAGCCTATTCGTAGCTAACTATGGCTACACCTTC. This codes for CASLFVANYGYTF.

In this sample, this clone turned up once. This chain uses TRBV14 with TRBJ2-5, with D perhaps TRBD2 (5 bases). V dropped 1 base and J dropped 7 bases, with 16 bases sitting between them. The CDR3 loop spans 15 amino acids. Germline CDR1 is SGHDN and CDR2 is FVKESK. The CDR3 bases are TGTGCCAGCAGCCAAGGAGGGTGGTCCGTCCGGACCCAGTACTTC. This translates into CASSQGGWSVRTQYF. Drawing the rest from reference TRBV14 and TRBJ2-5, the complete variable domain is EAGVTQFPSHSVIEKGQTVTLRCDPISGHDNLYWYRRVMGKEIKFLLHFVKESKQDESGMPNNRFLAERTGGTYSTLKVQPAELEDSGVYFCASSQGGWSVRTQYFGPGTRLLVL.

This clone was seen a few times. The chain recombines TRBV29-1 with TRBJ2-1; 11 bases match TRBD2. Per the germline V gene, CDR1 is SQVTM and CDR2 is ANQGSEA. Losses at the gene ends were 8 bases for V and 1 base for J; bases not matched to a gene: 16. The CDR3 contains 18 residues. This chain's CDR3 is CSFPWTSGLGGSYNEQFF. The CDR3 DNA reads as TGCAGCTTCCCCTGGACTAGCGGGCTTGGGGGGTCCTACAATGAGCAGTTCTTC.

This chain connects TRBV27 to TRBJ1-2; 7 bases line up with TRBD1. V shed 7 bases and J 4 bases; nucleotides not matched to a gene: 9. The CDR3 runs 14 residues. In germline, CDR1 is MNHEY, CDR2 SMNVEV (reference sequence). This chain's CDR3 is CASTSDRDSYGYTF. CDR3 sequence (DNA): TGTGCCAGCACCTCTGACAGGGACAGCTATGGCTACACCTTC.

The chain uses TRBV7-9 and TRBJ1-4, with D maybe TRBD1 (5 bases). Looked up from germline, CDR1 is SEHNR and CDR2 is FQNEAQ (reference sequence). The CDR3 totals 14 residues. Deletions cut 5 bases from V and 5 bases from J, with 12 bases between. This CDR3 reads CASSGLGLNEKLFF. DNA of the CDR3: TGTGCCAGCAGCGGGCTGGGACTCAATGAAAAACTGTTTTTT.

In its sample, this clone was seen once. CDR3 coding DNA: TGTGCCAGCAGCTACAACATCGCGGGGGCAACTGAAGCTTTCTTT. This gives the protein CASSYNIAGATEAFF. The V gene is TRBV6-5, the J gene TRBJ1-1, with TRBD1 as a possible D gene (6 bases). The germline CDR1 and CDR2 sequences are MNHEY and SVGAGI. CDR3 length: 15 amino acids. Trimming removed 6 bases at V and 5 bases at J, with 19 bases between.

The chain uses TRBV6-5 and TRBJ2-5; possibly TRBD2 for D (6 bases). V was trimmed by 0 bases and J by 0 bases, leaving 8 bases between them. Germline V lookup: CDR1 MNHEY, CDR2 SVGAGI. CDR3 size: 15 residues. Written as DNA, the CDR3 is TGTGCCAGCAGTTACTCCGGAGGGTACCAAGAGACCCAGTACTTC. It specifies CASSYSGGYQETQYF.

The V call is TRBV6-5, the J call TRBJ2-7, with 7 bases matching TRBD1. CDR3 length: 15 amino acids. The V gene's germline CDR1 is MNHEY and CDR2 SVGAGI. V trimming: 5 bases; J trimming: 4 bases; junction bases outside the gene matches: 11. For the CDR3, the DNA is TGTGCCAGCAGTCGCCCCGGGACAGCTTTTTACGAGCAGTACTTC. The encoded protein is CASSRPGTAFYEQYF.

This clone was seen a handful of times. In nucleotides, the CDR3 is TGTGCCATCAGTGGGGGACAGCAAGAGACCCAGTACTTC. Its translation: CAISGGQQETQYF. V is TRBV10-3 and J is TRBJ2-5, with 7 bases that match TRBD1. There are 13 residues in the CDR3. Germline assignment: CDR1 ENHRY and CDR2 SYGVKD. Trimming at V came to 4 bases and at J to 2 bases, leaving 1 base not matched to a gene.

This chain uses TRBV30 with TRBJ2-1; 9 bases fit TRBD1. This CDR3 contains 16 residues. The germline CDR1 and CDR2 sequences are GTSNPN and SVGIG (reference sequence). V lost 5 bases, J lost 2 bases, and 10 bases stayed unmatched. Written as DNA, the CDR3 is TGTGCCTGGGATTTGACAGGGGGGAGCGCCTACAATGAGCAGTTCTTC. Protein sequence: CAWDLTGGSAYNEQFF.

In its sample, this clone was seen once. The rearrangement joins TRBV2 to TRBJ1-2; D may be TRBD1 (6 bases). V lost 7 bases, J lost 0 bases, and 12 bases lay in between. The CDR3 consists of 14 residues. CDR1 and CDR2 from the germline V gene are SNHLY and FYNNEI. The CDR3 sequence is CASIEQGPNYGYTF. The CDR3 bases are TGTGCCAGCATCGAACAGGGCCCTAACTATGGCTACACCTTC.

A single count supports this clone. The CDR3 DNA sequence: TGCGCCAGCAGTGAAGGGCAGGGCGGCTACACCTTC. Its translation is CASSEGQGGYTF. The rearrangement uses TRBV10-2 and TRBJ1-2; D is perhaps TRBD1 (5 bases). The ends were cut back, 3 bases at V and 8 bases at J, with 10 bases in the middle. This CDR3 has 12 residues. Germline-derived CDR1 and CDR2 are WSHSY and SAAADI.

The J gene is TRBJ1-1, the V gene TRBV12-3 or TRBV12-4; tentatively, D is TRBD1 (5 bases). The CDR3 spans 13 residues. Between the trimmed V and J ends, which lost 7 bases and 1 base, there was a span of 10 bases. CDR3 sequence: CASNWGPNTEAFF. The CDR3 coding sequence is TGTGCCAGCAATTGGGGCCCGAACACTGAAGCTTTCTTT.

The chain combines TRBV14 with TRBJ1-1; D unresolved. V lost 4 bases to trimming and J lost 1 base, with 7 bases between them. The CDR3 has 13 amino acids. Germline V lookup: CDR1 SGHDN, CDR2 FVKESK. The CDR3 coding sequence is TGTGCCAGCAGCCCACACCCGAACACTGAAGCTTTCTTT. Translation: CASSPHPNTEAFF.

The chain links TRBV7-2 to TRBJ2-7; tentative D call: TRBD2 (6 bases). The CDR3 covers 15 residues. V lost 0 bases and J 3 bases, leaving 12 bases between the germline ends. Germline V gene sequence: CDR1 SGHTA, CDR2 FQGNSA. The CDR3 spells CASSLASGEYYEQYF. DNA of the CDR3: TGTGCCAGCAGCTTAGCTAGCGGAGAATACTACGAGCAGTACTTC.

The rearrangement uses TRBV18 and TRBJ2-3; 9 nucleotides line up with TRBD2. There are 15 residues in the CDR3. Germline-derived CDR1 and CDR2 are KGHSH and LQKENI. Trimming cost V 3 bases and J 3 bases; bases outside gene matches: 4. This CDR3 reads CASSPQREVTDTQYF. CDR3 DNA sequence: TGTGCCAGCTCACCGCAGCGGGAGGTTACAGATACGCAGTATTTT.

The rearrangement links TRBV11-3 to TRBJ2-1; 9 nucleotides agree with TRBD1. V trimming: 5 bases; J trimming: 5 bases; junction bases outside the gene matches: 4. The CDR3 runs 14 residues. In germline, CDR1 is SGHNT, CDR2 YENEEA. This CDR3 is CASSARDRDNEQFF. In nucleotides, the CDR3 is TGTGCCAGCAGCGCCCGGGACAGGGACAATGAGCAGTTCTTC.